This TCR beta chain was captured by sequencing in a study of T cell responses to AZD1222 COVID-19 vaccine. Turning to this clone: Antigen specificity is unknown.

Study-level findings and limits: Repertoires were sampled only after the peak T cell response.

The CDR3 contains 15 residues. V was pared by 4 bases and J by 6 bases, with 10 bases of the junction left unmatched. CDR1 and CDR2 from the germline V gene are SGHTA and FQGTGA. TCRdb's copy holds only in-frame clones and misses some; the assay was immunoSEQ multiplex PCR. The sample contains fewer than 100,000 clones, roughly 85% of which appear only once. Here the sequenced sample was peripheral blood, taken on day 0 of AZD1222 vaccination. The chain recombines TRBV7-3 with TRBJ1-1; 8 bases fit TRBD1. The source of this sequence is an adult in good health. DNA for the CDR3: TGTGCCAGCAGCTCAGGGGGCGGGAACCCACCTGAAGCTTTCTTT. Translating gives CASSSGGGNPPEAFF.